These 6 T cell receptor beta chains originate from one sample sequenced in a study of T cells in Graves' hyperthyroidism and ophthalmopathy. Amplified TCR beta CDR3 regions derived from RNA transcripts. A set of HTBI primers served as the primers for a first-round RT-PCR of the TCR CDR3. TCRdb processed the multiplex PCR reads anew with MiXCR; each CDR3 protein has one entry. The sample has more than 450,000 distinct CDR3 sequences, about 15% seen once. The sample consisted of blood. These receptors were taken from a woman aged 40-49 years with Graves' hyperthyroidism.

This clonotype was seen a few times. The chain couples TRBV4-2 to TRBJ2-5; D might be TRBD2 (5 bases). The CDR3 spans 16 residues. The V end lost 0 bases, the J end lost 5 bases, and 16 bases lay between the germline ends. The V gene's germline CDR1 is LGHNA and CDR2 YNFKEQ. CDR3 DNA: TGTGCCAGCAGCCAAGAGCGGCTGCGGGCAGTCGAGACCCAGTACTTC. Protein sequence: CASSQERLRAVETQYF.

The V and J genes are TRBV4-2 and TRBJ1-6, with 8 bases that match TRBD1. Germline loops: CDR1 LGHNA, CDR2 YNFKEQ. This CDR3 is built from 17 residues. With V trimmed by 8 bases and J by 0 bases, 9 bases remained unmatched. The CDR3 nucleotides are TGTGCCAGCTCGAAAGGGACAGGAAGCTCCTATAATTCACCCCTCCACTTT. Its translation: CASSKGTGSSYNSPLHF.

This clonotype has a count of ten or more. V is TRBV5-1 and J is TRBJ2-1; 7 bases match TRBD1. Per germline, CDR1 SGHRS and CDR2 YFSETQ. Losses at the gene ends were 1 base for V and 4 bases for J; bases not matched to a gene: 5. The CDR3 extends over 15 amino acids. The CDR3 here is CASSLSSGQYNEQFF. CDR3 DNA sequence: TGCGCCAGCAGCTTGTCGTCGGGACAGTACAATGAGCAGTTCTTC.

About this clonotype: This may stem from a read error, because a much larger clone lies one nucleotide away. The chain links TRBV20-1 to TRBJ2-7; TRBD2 might be the D (5 bases). Trimming took 3 bases from V and 2 from J, leaving 23 bases between them. The CDR3 covers 17 residues. Per germline, CDR1 DFQATT and CDR2 SNEGSKA (reference sequence). The CDR3, as DNA: TGCAGTGCTAGTGGAAGGCAGCCTCGTGGGAGCCCCTACGAGCAGTACTTC. Protein product: CSASGRQPRGSPYEQYF.

A few counts support this clonotype. The chain combines TRBV29-1 with TRBJ2-5; 8 bases match TRBD1. Germline V gene lookup returns CDR1 SQVTM and CDR2 ANQGSEA. Trimming removed 4 bases from V and 3 bases from J; junction bases left unmatched: 16. CDR3 size: 17 residues. The CDR3 DNA reads as TGCAGCGTTGGACAGGGGAGCGTCGGGACTGGAAAAGAGACCCAGTACTTC. Amino acids: CSVGQGSVGTGKETQYF.

Note on this clonotype: With a much larger clone just one base away, this may be a read error. The chain has TRBV6-1 and TRBJ2-1; 7 bases map to TRBD2. Germline V CDR1 and CDR2: MNHNS, SASEGT. CDR3 length: 15 residues. CDR3 in amino acids: CAGSEWGGSYNEQFF. CDR3 nucleotide sequence: TGTGCCGGCAGTGAGTGGGGGGGCTCCTACAATGAGCAGTTCTTC.